A selection of T cell receptor beta chains follows, all from one sample in a study of T cell changes during pregnancy in multiple sclerosis. The table came from immunoSEQ multiplex PCR; TCRdb's copy has only in-frame clones and leaves some out. The sample contains about 51,000 clones, 85% to 95% of which appear only once. The sample in question was CD4+ T cells from peripheral blood mononuclear cells, obtained in the second trimester of pregnancy. These receptors all come from a female donor with multiple sclerosis, enrolled in a pregnancy study. Both conserved end residues are part of each CDR3. The D gene is left open where the match is weak. The listing skips clone size in some rows; elsewhere it reads once, few, many or a size class.

j_gene	d_gene	abundance	v_gene	CDR3nt	CDR3aa
TRBJ1-5	TRBD1	-	TRBV7-2	TGTGCCAGCAGTAGGACAGGGAGAGAGAATCAGCCCCAGCATTTT	CASSRTGRENQPQHF
TRBJ2-1	-	once	TRBV4-2	TGTGCCAGCAGCCAAGCCGGGACTGACAATGAGCAGTTCTTC	CASSQAGTDNEQFF
TRBJ2-5	-	-	TRBV14	TGTGCCAGCAGCCCTTTAACAGGGAACACAAGGACCCAGTACTTC	CASSPLTGNTRTQYF
TRBJ1-1	-	once	TRBV16	TGTGCCAGCAGCCAATTATTGGGGCGCACTGAAGCTTTCTTT	CASSQLLGRTEAFF
TRBJ1-6	-	once	TRBV18	TGTGCCAGCTCGACCAGGGGCATGGATTCACCCCTCCACTTT	CASSTRGMDSPLHF
TRBJ2-1	TRBD2	-	TRBV6-6	TGTGCCAGCGAGAAGCGGGGGGTCTACAATGAGCAGTTCTTC	CASEKRGVYNEQFF
TRBJ1-5	TRBD1	-	TRBV7-2	TGTGCCAGCAGCTTGCAGCCGGGACAGGGGGTCCAGCCCCAGCATTTT	CASSLQPGQGVQPQHF
TRBJ1-3	-	-	TRBV19	TGTGCCAGTAGTATGAGGATGGTAGGGGTATCATCAGGAAACACCATATATTTT	CASSMRMVGVSSGNTIYF
TRBJ2-7	-	few	TRBV5-4	TGTGCCAGCAGCTTGGCGCTTGGCAGCTACGAGCAGTACTTC	CASSLALGSYEQYF
TRBJ1-5	-	-	TRBV19	TGTGCCAGTAGTACAGGGGCGGGCAATCAGCCCCAGCATTTT	CASSTGAGNQPQHF
TRBJ2-7	-	-	TRBV6-5	TGTGCCAGCAGTTACTCGAACCAGGACTTCCCCTACGAGCAGTACTTC	CASSYSNQDFPYEQYF
TRBJ1-1	-	-	TRBV12-5	TGTGCTAGTGGACCAACTCTCTCAGGGGACCACACTGAAGCTTTCTTT	CASGPTLSGDHTEAFF
TRBJ1-1	-	-	TRBV2	TGTGCCAGCGCAAGGACAGCTGAAGCTTTCTTT	CASARTAEAFF
TRBJ2-3	TRBD2	once	TRBV6-1	TGTGCCAGCAGTGAACTAACTAGCGGGGGGGTCACAGATACGCAGTATTTT	CASSELTSGGVTDTQYF
TRBJ2-3	-	-	TRBV10-1	TGCGCCAAGGCGGACTTTCGCACAGATACGCAGTATTTT	CAKADFRTDTQYF
TRBJ1-2	-	-	TRBV6-6	TGTGCCAGCAGTTACTGGGGAGGAGGCTACACCTTC	CASSYWGGGYTF
TRBJ2-1	TRBD2	-	TRBV9	TGTGCCAGCAGCGTACTAGCGGGGGACCCTAGGGATGAGCAGTTCTTC	CASSVLAGDPRDEQFF
TRBJ2-7	-	-	TRBV7-9	TGTGCCAGCAGCTTTACAGGAACCTACGAGCAGTACTTC	CASSFTGTYEQYF
TRBJ2-3	-	-	TRBV7-2	TGTGCCAGCTTAGGGCAGCGGCACACAGATACGCAGTATTTT	CASLGQRHTDTQYF
TRBJ1-2	TRBD1	few	TRBV5-1	TGCGCCAGCAGCTTATTAATACAGGGGAGCGAGGGCTACACCTTC	CASSLLIQGSEGYTF
TRBJ1-5	-	-	TRBV11-2	TGTGCCAGCAGCTTAGATTCGACAGAGGCAGATCAGCCCCAGCATTTT	CASSLDSTEADQPQHF
TRBJ2-3	-	-	TRBV7-2	TGTGCCAGCAGCTTAGCCCTACGGGGGTCAGATACGCAGTATTTT	CASSLALRGSDTQYF
TRBJ1-2	-	once	TRBV7-9	TGTGCCAGCAGCTTAAGGGGGTCGGACTATGGCTACACCTTC	CASSLRGSDYGYTF
TRBJ1-5	-	medium-sized	TRBV6-1	TGTGCCAGCAGTGAATTCGATCAGCCCCAGCATTTT	CASSEFDQPQHF
TRBJ2-5	-	-	TRBV25-1	TGTGCCAGCAGTGAGGTGGGCAAGATACAAGAGACCCAGTACTTC	CASSEVGKIQETQYF
TRBJ1-6	-	-	TRBV7-2	TGTGCCAGCAGCGGGGAGGGTATGGTTTTACCCCTCCACTTT	CASSGEGMVLPLHF
TRBJ2-3	-	-	TRBV18	TGTGCCAGCTCACCACCGCGCGGGGCCGGCGAGGATACGCAGTATTTT	CASSPPRGAGEDTQYF
TRBJ2-3	TRBD1	-	TRBV19	TGTGCCAGTAGTATGGGACAGTGGGTGAGGGCAGATACGCAGTATTTT	CASSMGQWVRADTQYF
TRBJ2-2	-	once	TRBV4-2	TGTGCCAGCAGCCATCCGGAGGGACCGAACACCGGGGAGCTGTTTTTT	CASSHPEGPNTGELFF
TRBJ2-5	TRBD2	-	TRBV27	TGTGCCAGCAGTTATCACCCACTAGCGGGGGCTAAAGAGACCCAGTACTTC	CASSYHPLAGAKETQYF
TRBJ1-2	-	few	TRBV7-9	TGTGCCAGCAGCTTAGCTACAGGGTCTAACTATGGCTACACCTTC	CASSLATGSNYGYTF
TRBJ2-7	-	-	TRBV5-1	TGCGCCAGCAGCTTGAGCCCAACCTACGAGCAGTACTTC	CASSLSPTYEQYF
TRBJ1-5	-	-	TRBV6-5	TGTGCCAGCAGTTACTCGAGGGGGCAGCCCCAGCATTTT	CASSYSRGQPQHF
TRBJ1-4	-	-	TRBV7-2	TGTGCCAGCAGTCCAGGGTATTCATTGTTTTTT	CASSPGYSLFF
TRBJ2-3	TRBD1	-	TRBV6-1	TGTGCCAGCCTCCCCGGGACAGGGATGTCAGATACGCAGTATTTT	CASLPGTGMSDTQYF
TRBJ2-7	TRBD1	once	TRBV7-9	TGTGCCAGCAGCTTATCGGACAGGACCGCCTACGAGCAGTACTTC	CASSLSDRTAYEQYF
TRBJ2-3	TRBD1	-	TRBV5-6	TGTGCCAGCAGCTTGGTCGGGACAGCGAACACAGATACGCAGTATTTT	CASSLVGTANTDTQYF
TRBJ1-2	-	once	TRBV18	TGTGCCAGCTCACCATGGGACTTAAACTATGGCTACACCTTC	CASSPWDLNYGYTF
TRBJ1-3	-	-	TRBV19	TGTGCCAGTAAACGTTCCCAGGATTTGTTTGGAAACACCATATATTTT	CASKRSQDLFGNTIYF
TRBJ2-3	-	-	TRBV10-3	TGTGCCATCAGTGATGTACTGAGGGGGAGCACAGATACGCAGTATTTT	CAISDVLRGSTDTQYF
TRBJ2-3	-	-	TRBV7-3	TGTGCCAGCAGCCAGGGTCAAAGCAGGTACACAGATACGCAGTATTTT	CASSQGQSRYTDTQYF
TRBJ2-7	-	-	TRBV18	TGTGCCAGCTCACCACCCAATGACAAGATATACGAGCAGTACTTC	CASSPPNDKIYEQYF
TRBJ2-7	-	-	TRBV6-6	TGTGCCGCCCGAGAGGGGGGGCCCCACGAGCAGTACTTC	CAAREGGPHEQYF
TRBJ1-2	TRBD1	-	TRBV7-9	TGTGCCAGCAGCTCCGGGACAGGGCATTATGGCTACACCTTC	CASSSGTGHYGYTF
TRBJ2-1	-	-	TRBV7-7	TGTGCTAGCAGCCCTACCCCTAGGGGTAGGAACAATGAGCAGTTCTTC	CASSPTPRGRNNEQFF
TRBJ1-3	-	-	TRBV9	TGTGCCAGCAGCGTGGGCTACTCTGGAAACACCATATATTTT	CASSVGYSGNTIYF
TRBJ1-3	-	-	TRBV7-2	TGTGCCAGCAGCTTAGGACAAGGATTAAACACCATATATTTT	CASSLGQGLNTIYF
TRBJ1-5	-	-	TRBV18	TGTGCCAGCTCACCGACTTGGGATCAGCCCCAGCATTTT	CASSPTWDQPQHF
TRBJ2-3	-	-	TRBV19	TGTGCCAGTAGCCTATCTTCAGGGTTGGGAGATACGCAGTATTTT	CASSLSSGLGDTQYF
TRBJ1-5	-	-	TRBV7-2	TGTGCCAGCAGCTTAGGGCAGGGACTTTATAGCAATCAGCCCCAGCATTTT	CASSLGQGLYSNQPQHF
TRBJ2-7	-	-	TRBV7-8	TGTGCCAGCAGCCTCCCGGGATCCCCGGGATACGAGCAGTACTTC	CASSLPGSPGYEQYF
TRBJ2-2	-	once	TRBV7-2	TGTGCCAGCAGCTTAGTTCGGCGACAGCCAAATACCGGGGAGCTGTTTTTT	CASSLVRRQPNTGELFF